A selection of T cell receptor beta chains follows, all from one sample in a study of early stage breast cancer tumors. Data came from immunoSEQ multiplex PCR; TCRdb stores just in-frame clones and leaves some out. The table includes about 31,000 clones, approximately 70% detected once. Sequenced material: breast tumor tissue. All receptors derive from a person aged 25 to 39 with breast cancer. CDR3s leave out the opening cysteine and the closing phenylalanine or tryptophan. Each record gives: J gene, V gene, CDR3 protein.

TRBJ2-2 | TRBV7-6 | ASSPGTTKTGELF
TRBJ1-5 | TRBV19 | ASSGGANQPQH
TRBJ1-2 | TRBV6-5 | ASTTMGGKDGYT
TRBJ2-3 | TRBV7-6 | ASSLQGVDTQY
TRBJ2-7 | TRBV2 | ASSDYGGEQY
TRBJ2-6 | TRBV4-2 | ASSIVIKLQSRANVLT
TRBJ2-7 | TRBV27 | ASSLGGRAGEQY
TRBJ2-7 | TRBV7-9 | ASRSNYEQY
TRBJ2-1 | TRBV6-5 | ASRGLADHNEQF
TRBJ1-5 | TRBV6-5 | AAGGLYSNQPQH
TRBJ2-1 | TRBV4-2 | ASSQETGNGEQF
TRBJ2-2 | TRBV11-2 | ASSRGTGELF
TRBJ2-7 | TRBV6-5 | ASSTRGAGFYEQY
TRBJ2-1 | TRBV5-1 | ASSFGQVPPNEQF
TRBJ2-3 | TRBV9 | ASSGGYTDTQY
TRBJ2-3 | TRBV7-9 | ASSPDNPGLVTDTQY
TRBJ1-2 | TRBV11-3 | ASSLRTGDNYGYT
TRBJ2-7 | TRBV18 | ASSPQADSYEQY
TRBJ2-3 | TRBV10-3 | AISSRRGPGQPDTQY
TRBJ2-7 | TRBV18 | ASSLDRSSYEQY
TRBJ2-3 | TRBV7-3 | ASSFGGPGDTQY
TRBJ1-1 | TRBV19 | ASSLGEMNTEAF
TRBJ2-1 | TRBV12-5 | ASGTGTGEKTYNEQF
TRBJ1-5 | TRBV19 | ASSIRNQPQH
TRBJ2-4 | TRBV29-1 | SVEGGLAGGLDIQY
TRBJ2-3 | TRBV5-5 | ASSFNVEDDTQY
TRBJ2-4 | TRBV7-2 | ASSPGGHRGNIQY
TRBJ1-1 | TRBV13 | ASSLIQGDYTEAF
TRBJ2-7 | TRBV2 | ASSEEVGLADLYEQY
TRBJ1-2 | TRBV18 | ASSVLIGDFGGYT
TRBJ2-7 | TRBV4-1 | ASSQESRIYDGQY
TRBJ2-3 | TRBV5-1 | ASSPPLAGGTDTQY
TRBJ1-1 | TRBV29-1 | SAFVQGQAEAF
TRBJ2-7 | TRBV2 | ARRLAGPYEQY
TRBJ2-1 | TRBV10-3 | ATEGGRKEYNEQF
TRBJ1-1 | TRBV5-5 | ASSLVTGGNTEAF
TRBJ2-7 | TRBV30 | AWSALGPTGFYEQY
TRBJ2-3 | TRBV11-3 | ASSLAGGGDTQY
TRBJ1-1 | TRBV19 | ASSMGPSEAF
TRBJ2-7 | TRBV25-1 | ASSDALREQY
TRBJ2-3 | TRBV7-9 | ASKWLFTDTQY
TRBJ2-1 | TRBV9 | ASSVGQTAATHNEQF
TRBJ1-6 | TRBV19 | ARPGGINSPLH
TRBJ2-2 | TRBV7-2 | ASKGGSNTGELF
TRBJ1-2 | TRBV7-2 | ASSYRERRYGGYT
TRBJ1-2 | TRBV5-6 | ASSALGYYGYT
TRBJ2-7 | TRBV6-1 | ASSPVRGIHEQY
TRBJ2-1 | TRBV2 | ASRRDRLYNEQF
TRBJ2-2 | TRBV19 | ASSRDTHTGELF
TRBJ1-4 | TRBV19 | ASSYLPWNVRQGDYEKLF
TRBJ1-2 | TRBV7-8 | ASSLVAGGAGYT
TRBJ2-2 | TRBV6-5 | AVTEGGNTGELF